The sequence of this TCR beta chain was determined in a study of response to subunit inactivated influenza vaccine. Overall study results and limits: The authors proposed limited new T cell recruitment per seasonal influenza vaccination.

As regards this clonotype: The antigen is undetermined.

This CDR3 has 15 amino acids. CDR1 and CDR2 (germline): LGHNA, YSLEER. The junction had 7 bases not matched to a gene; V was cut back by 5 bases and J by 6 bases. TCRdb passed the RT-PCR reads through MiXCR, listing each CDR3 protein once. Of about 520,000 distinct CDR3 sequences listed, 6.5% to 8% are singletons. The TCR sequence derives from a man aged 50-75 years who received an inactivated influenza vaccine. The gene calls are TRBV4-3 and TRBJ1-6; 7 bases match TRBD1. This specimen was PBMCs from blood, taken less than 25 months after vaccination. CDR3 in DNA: TGCGCCAGCAGCGAGGGACAGCGACTTAATTCACCCCTCCACTTT. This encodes CASSEGQRLNSPLHF.